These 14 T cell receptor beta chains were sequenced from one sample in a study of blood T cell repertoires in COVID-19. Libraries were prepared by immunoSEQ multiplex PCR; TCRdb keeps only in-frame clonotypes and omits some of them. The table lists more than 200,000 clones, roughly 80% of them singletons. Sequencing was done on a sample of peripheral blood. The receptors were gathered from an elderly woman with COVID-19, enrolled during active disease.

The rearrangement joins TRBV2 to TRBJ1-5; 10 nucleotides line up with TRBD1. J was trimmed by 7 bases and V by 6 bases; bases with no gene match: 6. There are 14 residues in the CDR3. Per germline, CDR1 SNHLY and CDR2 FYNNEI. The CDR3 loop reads CASRDGQGDQPQHF. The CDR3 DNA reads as TGTGCCAGCAGAGACGGACAGGGGGACCAGCCCCAGCATTTT.

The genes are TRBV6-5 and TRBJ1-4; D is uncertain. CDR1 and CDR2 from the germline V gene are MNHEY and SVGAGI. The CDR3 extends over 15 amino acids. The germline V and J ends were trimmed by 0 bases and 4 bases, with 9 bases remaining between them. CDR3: CASSYSPGFNEKLFF. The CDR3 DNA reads TGTGCCAGCAGTTACTCGCCAGGATTTAATGAAAAACTGTTTTTT.

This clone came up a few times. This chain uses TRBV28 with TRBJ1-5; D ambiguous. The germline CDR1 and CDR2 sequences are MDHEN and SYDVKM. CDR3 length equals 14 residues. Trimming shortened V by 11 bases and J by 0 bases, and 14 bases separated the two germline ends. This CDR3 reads CASRSSYSNQPQHF. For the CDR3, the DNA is TGTGCCTCCAGGTCCTCTTATAGCAATCAGCCCCAGCATTTT.

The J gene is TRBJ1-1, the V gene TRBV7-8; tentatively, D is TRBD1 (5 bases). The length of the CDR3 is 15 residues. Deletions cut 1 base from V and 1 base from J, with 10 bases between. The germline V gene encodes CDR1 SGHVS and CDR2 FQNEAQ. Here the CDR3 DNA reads TGTGCCAGCAGCTTAGTCGGCGGGACGAACACTGAAGCTTTCTTT. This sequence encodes CASSLVGGTNTEAFF.

The CDR3 region has the DNA TGTGCCAGCAGCTTGGGGGCTTTCAACACCGGGGAGCTGTTTTTT. Its translation is CASSLGAFNTGELFF. V is TRBV5-8 and J is TRBJ2-2; D uncertain. Trimming stripped 0 bases from V and 2 bases from J, with 8 bases between. Looked up from germline, CDR1 is SGHTS and CDR2 is YDEGEE. The CDR3 has 15 residues.

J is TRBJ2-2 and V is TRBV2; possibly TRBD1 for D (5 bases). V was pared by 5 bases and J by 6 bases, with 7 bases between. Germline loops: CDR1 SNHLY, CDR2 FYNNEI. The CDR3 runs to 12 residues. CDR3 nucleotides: TGTGCCAGCAGTACAGGAGCCGGGGAGCTGTTTTTT. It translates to CASSTGAGELFF. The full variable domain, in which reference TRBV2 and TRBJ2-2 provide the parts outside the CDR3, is EPEVTQTPSHQVTQMGQEVILRCVPISNHLYFYWYRQILGQKVEFLVSFYNNEISEKSEIFDDQFSVERPDGSNFTLKIRSTKLEDSAMYFCASSTGAGELFFGEGSRLTVL.

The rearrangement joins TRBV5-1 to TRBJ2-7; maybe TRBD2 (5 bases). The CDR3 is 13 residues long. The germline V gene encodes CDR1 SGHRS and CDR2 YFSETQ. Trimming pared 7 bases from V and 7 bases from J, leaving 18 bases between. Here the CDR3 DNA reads TGCGCCAGCCAGCTTGCAGTCCCGGGAGAGCAGTACTTC. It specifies CASQLAVPGEQYF.

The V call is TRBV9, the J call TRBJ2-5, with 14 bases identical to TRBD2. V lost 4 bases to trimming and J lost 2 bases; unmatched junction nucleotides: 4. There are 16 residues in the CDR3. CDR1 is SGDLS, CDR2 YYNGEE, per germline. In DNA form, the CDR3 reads TGTGCCAGCAGCCCAGGACTAGCGGGGGGACAAGAGACCCAGTACTTC. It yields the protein CASSPGLAGGQETQYF.

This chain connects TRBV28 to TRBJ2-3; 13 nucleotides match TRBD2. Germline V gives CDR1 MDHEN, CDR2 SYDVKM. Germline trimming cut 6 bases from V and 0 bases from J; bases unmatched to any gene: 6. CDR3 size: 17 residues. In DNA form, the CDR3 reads TGTGCCAGCAGCCCGGGACTAGCGGGGATGAGCACAGATACGCAGTATTTT. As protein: CASSPGLAGMSTDTQYF.

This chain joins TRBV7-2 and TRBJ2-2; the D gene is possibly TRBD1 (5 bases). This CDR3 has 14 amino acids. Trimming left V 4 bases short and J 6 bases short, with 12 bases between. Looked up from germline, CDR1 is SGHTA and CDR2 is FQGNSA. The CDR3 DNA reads TGTGCCAGCAGCTCCCAGGGATCCGCCGGGGAGCTGTTTTTT. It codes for CASSSQGSAGELFF. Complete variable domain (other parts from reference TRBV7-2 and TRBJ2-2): GAGVSQSPSNKVTEKGKDVELRCDPISGHTALYWYRQSLGQGLEFLIYFQGNSAPDKSGLPSDRFSAERTGGSVSTLTIQRTQQEDSAVYLCASSSQGSAGELFFGEGSRLTVL.

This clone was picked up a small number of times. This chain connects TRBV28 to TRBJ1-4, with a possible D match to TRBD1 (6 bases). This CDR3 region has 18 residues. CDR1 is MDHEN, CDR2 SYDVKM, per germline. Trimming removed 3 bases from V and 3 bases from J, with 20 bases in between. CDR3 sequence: CASSFGVGGGRANEKLFF. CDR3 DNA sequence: TGTGCCAGCAGTTTTGGGGTTGGGGGGGGCAGGGCTAATGAAAAACTGTTTTTT.

The CDR3 nucleotides read TGTGCCAGCAGCTTGGATCTAGGACAGAACACCGGGGAGCTGTTTTTT. It translates to CASSLDLGQNTGELFF. The rearrangement joins TRBV5-8 to TRBJ2-2; D possibly corresponds to TRBD1 (5 bases). Germline V gives CDR1 SGHTS, CDR2 YDEGEE. CDR3 length equals 16 residues. The V gene lost 0 bases and the J gene lost 1 base, with 10 bases spanning the gap.

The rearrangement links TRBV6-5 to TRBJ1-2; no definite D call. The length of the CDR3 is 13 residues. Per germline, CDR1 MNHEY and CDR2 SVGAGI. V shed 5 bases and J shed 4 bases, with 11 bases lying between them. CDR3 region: CASSLTVVYGYTF. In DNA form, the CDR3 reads TGTGCCAGCAGTCTTACTGTCGTCTATGGCTACACCTTC.

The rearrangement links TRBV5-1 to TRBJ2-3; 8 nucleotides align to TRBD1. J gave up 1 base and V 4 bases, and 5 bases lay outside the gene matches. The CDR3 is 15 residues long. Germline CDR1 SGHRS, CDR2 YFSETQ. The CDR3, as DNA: TGCGCCAGCAGCGCGGGACAGGCAGGCACAGATACGCAGTATTTT. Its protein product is CASSAGQAGTDTQYF.